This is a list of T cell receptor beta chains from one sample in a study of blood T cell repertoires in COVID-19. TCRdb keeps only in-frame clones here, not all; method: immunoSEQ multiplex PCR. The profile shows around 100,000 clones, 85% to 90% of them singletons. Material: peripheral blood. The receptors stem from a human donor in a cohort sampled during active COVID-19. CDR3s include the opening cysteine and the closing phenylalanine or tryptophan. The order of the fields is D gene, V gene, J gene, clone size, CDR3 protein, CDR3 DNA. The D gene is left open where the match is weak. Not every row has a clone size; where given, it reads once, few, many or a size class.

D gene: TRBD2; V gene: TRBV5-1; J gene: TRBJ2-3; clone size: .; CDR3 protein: CASSLASGSTDTQYF; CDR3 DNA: TGCGCCAGCAGCTTGGCTAGCGGTAGCACAGATACGCAGTATTTT
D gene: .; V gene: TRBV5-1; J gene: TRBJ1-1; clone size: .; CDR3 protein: CASSLAEWLNTEAFF; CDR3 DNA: TGCGCCAGCAGCTTGGCGGAGTGGCTGAACACTGAAGCTTTCTTT
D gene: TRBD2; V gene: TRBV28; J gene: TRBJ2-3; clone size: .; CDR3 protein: CASSPGLAGDTDTQYF; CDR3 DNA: TGTGCCAGCAGTCCCGGACTAGCGGGAGACACAGATACGCAGTATTTT
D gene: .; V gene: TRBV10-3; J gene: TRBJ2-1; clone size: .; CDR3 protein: CAISERDEQFF; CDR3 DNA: TGTGCCATCAGTGAACGGGATGAGCAGTTCTTC
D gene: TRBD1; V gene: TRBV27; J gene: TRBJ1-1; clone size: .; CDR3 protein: CASSFGQGGTEAFF; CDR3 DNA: TGTGCCAGCAGTTTCGGACAGGGAGGGACTGAAGCTTTCTTT
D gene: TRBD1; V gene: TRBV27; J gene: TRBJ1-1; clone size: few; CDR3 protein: CASQTGLNTEAFF; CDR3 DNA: TGTGCCAGTCAGACAGGGTTGAACACTGAAGCTTTCTTT
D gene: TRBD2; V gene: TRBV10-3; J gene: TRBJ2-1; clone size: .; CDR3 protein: CAIRGTSGSFNEQFF; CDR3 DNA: TGTGCCATCAGGGGGACTAGCGGGAGTTTCAATGAGCAGTTCTTC
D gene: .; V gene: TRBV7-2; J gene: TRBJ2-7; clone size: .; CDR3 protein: CASRRAVGTFYYEQYF; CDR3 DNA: TGTGCCAGCAGACGGGCCGTCGGGACATTTTACTACGAGCAGTACTTC
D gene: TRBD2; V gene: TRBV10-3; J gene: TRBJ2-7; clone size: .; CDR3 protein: CAISELTSGLEQYF; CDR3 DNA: TGTGCCATCAGTGAGCTGACTAGCGGGCTAGAGCAGTACTTC
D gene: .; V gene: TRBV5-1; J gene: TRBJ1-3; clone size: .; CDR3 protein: CASSRIGDGLGNTIYF; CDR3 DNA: TGCGCCAGTAGCAGAATCGGAGACGGACTAGGAAACACCATATATTTT
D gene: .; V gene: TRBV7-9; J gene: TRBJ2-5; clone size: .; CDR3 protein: CASSEETQYF; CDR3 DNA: TGTGCCAGTTCCGAGGAGACCCAGTACTTC
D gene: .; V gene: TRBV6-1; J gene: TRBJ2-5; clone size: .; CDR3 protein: CASSEVSTETQYF; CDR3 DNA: TGTGCCAGCAGTGAAGTCAGTACAGAGACCCAGTACTTC
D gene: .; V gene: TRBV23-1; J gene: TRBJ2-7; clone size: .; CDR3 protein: CASSGGLPRNYEQYF; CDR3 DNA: TGCGCCAGCAGTGGCGGGCTCCCCCGGAACTACGAGCAGTACTTC
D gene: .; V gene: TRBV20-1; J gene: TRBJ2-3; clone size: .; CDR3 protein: CSASLADTQYF; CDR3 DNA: TGCAGTGCTAGCCTAGCCGATACGCAGTATTTT
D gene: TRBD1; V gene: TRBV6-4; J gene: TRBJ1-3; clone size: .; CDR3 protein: CASSDRGPDSGNTIYF; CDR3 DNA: TGTGCCAGCAGCGACAGGGGGCCGGACTCTGGAAACACCATATATTTT
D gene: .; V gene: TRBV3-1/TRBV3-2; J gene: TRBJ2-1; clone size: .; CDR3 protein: CASSYRLDNEQFF; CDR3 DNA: TGTGCCAGCAGCTATAGACTGGACAATGAGCAGTTCTTC
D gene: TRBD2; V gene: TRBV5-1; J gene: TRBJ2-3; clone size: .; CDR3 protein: CASRAGGTDTQYF; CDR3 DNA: TGCGCCAGCAGGGCGGGAGGCACAGATACGCAGTATTTT
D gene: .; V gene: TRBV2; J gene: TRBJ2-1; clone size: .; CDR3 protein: CASTEHPGSSSYNEQFF; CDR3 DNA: TGTGCCAGCACCGAACACCCTGGGTCTAGCTCCTACAATGAGCAGTTCTTC
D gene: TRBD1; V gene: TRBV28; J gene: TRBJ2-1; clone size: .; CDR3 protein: CASSSGTASYNEQFF; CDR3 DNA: TGTGCCAGCAGCTCTGGGACAGCCTCCTACAATGAGCAGTTCTTC
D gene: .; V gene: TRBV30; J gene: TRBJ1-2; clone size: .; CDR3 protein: CAWSVRWGTHETFYGYTF; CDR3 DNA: TGTGCCTGGAGTGTAAGATGGGGGACACACGAGACATTCTATGGCTACACCTTC
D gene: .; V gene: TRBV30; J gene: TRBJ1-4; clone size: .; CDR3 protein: CAWSVRQGGEKLFF; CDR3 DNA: TGTGCCTGGAGTGTAAGGCAGGGTGGGGAAAAACTGTTTTTT
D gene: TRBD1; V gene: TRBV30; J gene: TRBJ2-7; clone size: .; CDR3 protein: CAWSPQGTGGYEQYF; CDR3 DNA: TGTGCCTGGAGTCCACAGGGGACAGGGGGTTACGAGCAGTACTTC
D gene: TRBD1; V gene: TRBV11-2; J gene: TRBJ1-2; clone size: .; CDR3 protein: CASSLGGQGYGYTF; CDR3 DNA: TGTGCCAGCAGCTTGGGGGGACAGGGGTATGGCTACACCTTC
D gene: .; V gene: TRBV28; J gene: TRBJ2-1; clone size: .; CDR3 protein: CASSRGRAYSYNEQFF; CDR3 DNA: TGTGCCAGCAGCCGAGGTCGAGCCTACTCCTACAATGAGCAGTTCTTC
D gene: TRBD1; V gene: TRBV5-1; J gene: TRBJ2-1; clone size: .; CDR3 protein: CASSADHRGELFF; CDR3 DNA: TGCGCCAGCAGCGCCGACCACAGGGGGGAACTGTTCTTC
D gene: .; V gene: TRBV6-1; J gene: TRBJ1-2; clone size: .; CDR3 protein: CASSEFKGIYGYTF; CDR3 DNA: TGTGCCAGCAGTGAATTTAAGGGGATCTATGGCTACACCTTC
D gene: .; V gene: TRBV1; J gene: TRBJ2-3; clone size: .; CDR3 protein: CTSSQRGQPDTQYF; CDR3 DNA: TGCACCAGCAGCCAAAGAGGACAGCCAGATACGCAGTATTTT